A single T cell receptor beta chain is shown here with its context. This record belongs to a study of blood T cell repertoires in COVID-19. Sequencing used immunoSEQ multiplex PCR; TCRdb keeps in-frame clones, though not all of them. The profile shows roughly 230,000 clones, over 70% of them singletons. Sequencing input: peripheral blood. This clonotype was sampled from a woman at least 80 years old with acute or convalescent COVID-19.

As DNA, the CDR3 is TGCGCCAGCAGCTTGGTGTCCGCCCGGGAGGGCTACACCTTC. Encoded protein: CASSLVSAREGYTF. The J gene is TRBJ1-2, the V gene TRBV5-1, with D unresolved. The CDR3 spans 14 residues. Deletions cut 0 bases from V and 8 bases from J, with 14 bases between. Germline values: CDR1 SGHRS, CDR2 YFSETQ.